These 2 T cell receptor beta chains were sequenced from one sample in a study of regulatory T cells in long-lasting Graves disease. Time point here: newly diagnosed GD, antithyroid drugs for less than 3 months. RNA extracted from PBMCs served as the sequencing template. Building the TCR beta libraries relied on iRepertoire HTBI primers, and CDR3 regions underwent Arm-PCR. TCRdb re-called the multiplex PCR reads through MiXCR, storing one row per CDR3 protein. The sample yields about 220,000 distinct CDR3 sequences, roughly 20% seen once. Separately, the same data were catalogued under a study of T cells in Graves' hyperthyroidism and ophthalmopathy.

This specimen consisted of peripheral blood mononuclear cells (PBMCs), obtained at new diagnosis, from a patient treated with antithyroid drugs. These receptors originate from a woman aged 25-40 years with Graves disease.

This clonotype was seen repeatedly, ten times or more. The chain couples TRBV28 to TRBJ2-1; TRBD2 matches 10 bases. The CDR3 loop spans 15 amino acids. In germline, CDR1 is MDHEN, CDR2 SYDVKM. Losses at the gene ends were 7 bases for V and 8 bases for J; bases not matched to a gene: 11. The CDR3: CASTLLAGDVDEQFF. CDR3 DNA: TGTGCCAGCACTCTCCTAGCGGGAGACGTGGATGAGCAGTTCTTC.

This clonotype was found many times. The chain combines TRBV2 with TRBJ1-3, with D hard to call. The CDR3 contains 12 residues. Germline loops: CDR1 SNHLY, CDR2 FYNNEI. The V end was cut by 0 bases, the J end by 3 bases, with 0 bases between. The CDR3 loop is CASSEAGNTIYF. For the CDR3, the DNA is TGTGCCAGCAGTGAAGCTGGAAACACCATATATTTT.